One and the same sample provided the 28 T cell receptor beta chains below, sequenced in a study of metastatic and nonmetastatic thyroid tumors. MiXCR reprocessed the PCR reads for TCRdb. The sample lists around 20,000 clones, over 25% occurring once. No treatment of any kind had been given to any patient before thyroid surgery. The source material was adjacent normal tissue. The source is a female donor with papillary thyroid cancer or a benign thyroid nodule (not recorded which). Some clones in this sample may be carry-over from other donors' samples.

The gene calls are TRBV5-1 and TRBJ2-1, with D possibly being TRBD1 (6 bases). Germline CDR1 reads SGHRS; CDR2 reads YFSETQ. The CDR3 runs to 17 residues. Trimming left V 4 bases short and J 0 bases short, with 17 bases between. CDR3 amino acids: CASSTFRDISSYNEQFF. CDR3 DNA sequence: TGCGCCAGCAGCACCTTCCGGGACATTAGCTCCTACAATGAGCAGTTCTTC.

Many counts were recorded for this clone. Other DNA sequences in this specimen translate into the identical CDR3. This chain uses TRBV30 with TRBJ2-4; 7 nucleotides match TRBD2. The length of the CDR3 is 14 residues. Germline values: CDR1 GTSNPN, CDR2 SVGIG (reference sequence). With V trimmed by 0 bases and J by 1 base, 0 bases remained unmatched. The DNA for the CDR3 is TGTGCCTGGAGTGTCGGGGGGGCCAAAAACATTCAGTACTTC. Amino acids: CAWSVGGAKNIQYF.

The chain is built from TRBV7-2 and TRBJ2-7; D assignment may be TRBD1 or TRBD2 (6 bases each). The ends were cut back, 5 bases at V and 2 bases at J, with 16 bases in the middle. From germline, CDR1 is SGHTA and CDR2 FQGNSA. The CDR3 is 15 residues long. CDR3 sequence: CASSARGEDTYEQYF. Here the CDR3 DNA reads TGTGCCAGCAGCGCGAGGGGGGAAGATACCTACGAGCAGTACTTC.

This clone was counted only a few times. The chain carries TRBV28 and TRBJ1-2; 9 bases map to TRBD1. CDR1 and CDR2 (germline): MDHEN, SYDVKM. The CDR3 contains 17 residues. With 6 bases clipped from V and 1 base from J, the junction kept 12 bases outside the gene matches. The CDR3 bases are TGTGCCAGCAGCTCACCGGGACAGGGTGGTGATAACTATGGCTACACCTTC. Its protein product is CASSSPGQGGDNYGYTF.

CDR3 loop: CASTAGPHYEQYF. The CDR3 DNA is TGTGCCAGCACCGCGGGACCTCACTACGAGCAGTACTTC. The chain employs TRBV2 and TRBJ2-7, with a possible D match to TRBD2 (6 bases). This CDR3 region has 13 residues. Germline CDR1 is SNHLY and CDR2 is FYNNEI. Trimming stripped 7 bases from V and 3 bases from J, with 13 bases between.

This clone was detected ten times or more. The rearrangement joins TRBV3-1 to TRBJ2-1; 8 bases fit TRBD2. This CDR3 region has 15 residues. In germline, CDR1 is LGHDT, CDR2 YNNKEL (reference sequence). The trim removed 4 bases at V and 2 bases at J, leaving 4 bases unmatched. For the CDR3, the DNA is TGTGCCAGCAGCCCGGGGGGGACTGCCTACAATGAGCAGTTCTTC. Amino acids: CASSPGGTAYNEQFF.

There are many counts of this clone. This may arise from a read error, as a much more abundant clone is one base away. The chain recombines TRBV28 with TRBJ2-7, with no clear D. V was pared by 0 bases and J by 3 bases, with 6 bases between. The CDR3 has 13 amino acids. Germline lookup yields CDR1 MDHEN and CDR2 SYDVKM. CDR3 sequence: CASSLWDDYEQYF. The CDR3 DNA reads as TGTGCCAGCAGTTTATGGGACGACTACGAGCAGTACTTC.

By its share, this clone is medium-sized (0.01 to 0.1%). The chain uses TRBV12-3 or TRBV12-4 and TRBJ2-2, with a tentative D call TRBD2 (5 bases). With 7 bases removed from V and 4 bases from J, the gap between germline ends came to 19 bases. The CDR3 covers 16 residues. This CDR3 is CASTTPRELTTGELFF. CDR3 in DNA: TGTGCCAGCACCACACCAAGGGAGCTCACCACCGGGGAGCTGTTTTTT.

This clone was found once. The junction departs from germline at one end; a sequencing error may be responsible. The CDR3, as DNA: TGTGCCAGACTTCTTGAGCAGAACTTT. Residues: CARLLEQNF. J is TRBJ2-7 and V is TRBV27; the D is unclear. The CDR3 has 9 residues. Germline CDR1 MNHEY, CDR2 SMNVEV (reference sequence).

This clone was seen a few times. The gene calls are TRBV28 and TRBJ2-1, with D perhaps matching TRBD1 or TRBD2 (5 bases each). The V gene's germline CDR1 is MDHEN and CDR2 SYDVKM. This CDR3 region has 14 residues. Trimming took off 10 bases at V and 8 bases at J, with 21 bases between the two ends. The DNA of the CDR3 is TGTGCCACTAACCGGGACCCAGTTATGCATGAGCAGTTCTTC. Amino acids: CATNRDPVMHEQFF.

The V gene is TRBV7-2, the J gene TRBJ2-2, with a weak D call TRBD1 (6 bases). Germline V gives CDR1 SGHTA, CDR2 FQGNSA. The V end lost 5 bases, the J end lost 4 bases, and 14 bases lay between the germline ends. The CDR3 contains 15 residues. In nucleotides, the CDR3 is TGTGCCAGCAGCCCTACAGGGTGGGGCACCGGGGAGCTGTTTTTT. Translating gives CASSPTGWGTGELFF.

The chain recombines TRBV6-1 with TRBJ1-6, with a weak D call TRBD1 (5 bases). From germline, CDR1 is MNHNS and CDR2 SASEGT. Trimming pared 6 bases from V and 10 bases from J, leaving 16 bases between. The CDR3 spans 14 residues. The CDR3 region is CASSRDPEPSPLHF. The CDR3, as DNA: TGTGCCAGCAGCCGGGACCCTGAGCCATCACCCCTCCACTTT.

The chain uses TRBV5-1 and TRBJ2-2; perhaps TRBD2 as D (5 bases). Germline CDR1 and CDR2: SGHRS and YFSETQ. Trimming took off 5 bases at V and 6 bases at J, with 14 bases between the two ends. The CDR3 extends over 14 amino acids. The CDR3 spells CASSLSLVAGELFF. The CDR3 coding sequence is TGCGCCAGCAGTTTGTCACTAGTGGCCGGGGAGCTGTTTTTT.

This clone rates as medium-sized. This sequence joins TRBV27 and TRBJ1-1; D uncertain. V lost 2 bases and J lost 5, with 9 bases in between. Germline loops: CDR1 MNHEY, CDR2 SMNVEV (reference sequence). CDR3 size: 13 residues. CDR3 amino acids: CASSLQADTEAFF. The CDR3 DNA reads as TGTGCCAGCAGTTTACAAGCAGATACTGAAGCTTTCTTT.

V is TRBV7-2 and J is TRBJ1-1; D unclear. V was shortened by 1 base and J by 2 bases, with 11 bases between the two germline ends. This CDR3 is 15 amino acids long. Germline V gene sequence: CDR1 SGHTA, CDR2 FQGNSA. The CDR3 DNA sequence: TGTGCCAGCAGCTTAGTTGCTCCCCTCAACACTGAAGCTTTCTTT. It yields the protein CASSLVAPLNTEAFF. The variable domain in full, with the rest retrieved from reference TRBV7-2 and TRBJ1-1, is GAGVSQSPSNKVTEKGKDVELRCDPISGHTALYWYRQSLGQGLEFLIYFQGNSAPDKSGLPSDRFSAERTGGSVSTLTIQRTQQEDSAVYLCASSLVAPLNTEAFFGQGTRLTVV.

By frequency in the sample, this clone is medium-sized (0.01 to 0.1%). The chain is built from TRBV6-1 and TRBJ1-2; D gene unclear. This CDR3 has 12 amino acids. Per germline, CDR1 MNHNS and CDR2 SASEGT. V dropped 10 bases and J dropped 5 bases, with 14 bases sitting between them. Here the CDR3 reads CATKTGFYGYTF. The DNA for the CDR3 is TGTGCCACTAAAACCGGTTTTTATGGCTACACCTTC.

The chain carries TRBV12-3 or TRBV12-4 and TRBJ2-1; 7 bases are shared with TRBD2. This CDR3 region has 20 residues. Germline trimming cut 1 base from V and 0 bases from J; bases unmatched to any gene: 15. CDR3 DNA: TGTGCCAGCAGTTTAGACCCCGGGCTAGCGGAGGTGGGCTCCTACAATGAGCAGTTCTTC. Translation: CASSLDPGLAEVGSYNEQFF.

The chain is built from TRBV11-2 and TRBJ1-6, with a tentative D call TRBD1 (6 bases). This CDR3 has 16 amino acids. Per germline, CDR1 SGHAT and CDR2 FQNNGV. The V gene lost 2 bases and the J gene lost 7 bases, with 15 bases spanning the gap. CDR3 amino acids: CASSLSGGALNSPLHF. Written as DNA, the CDR3 is TGTGCCAGCAGCTTATCCGGGGGGGCGCTGAATTCACCCCTCCACTTT.

This clone has a single count. The rearrangement joins TRBV5-1 to TRBJ2-2; 7 nucleotides match TRBD1. This CDR3 comprises 15 residues. J gave up 2 bases and V 4 bases, and 5 bases lay outside the gene matches. The germline V gene has CDR1 SGHRS and CDR2 YFSETQ. CDR3 nucleotides: TGCGCCAGCAGCATAGACAGGGCTAACACCGGGGAGCTGTTTTTT. It translates to CASSIDRANTGELFF. Drawing the rest from reference TRBV5-1 and TRBJ2-2, the complete variable domain is KAGVTQTPRYLIKTRGQQVTLSCSPISGHRSVSWYQQTPGQGLQFLFEYFSETQRNKGNFPGRFSGRQFSNSRSEMNVSTLELGDSALYLCASSIDRANTGELFFGEGSRLTVL.

The chain couples TRBV6-1 to TRBJ1-6; a weak D match, TRBD1 (6 bases). The V end lost 0 bases, the J end lost 6 bases, and 12 bases lay between the germline ends. CDR3 length: 16 amino acids. The germline V gene has CDR1 MNHNS and CDR2 SASEGT. CDR3 residues: CASSEASGDPNSPLHF. Written as DNA, the CDR3 is TGTGCCAGCAGTGAAGCGTCAGGGGACCCTAATTCACCCCTCCACTTT.

The rearrangement uses TRBV5-1 and TRBJ2-7; D call uncertain. V shed 6 bases and J shed 3 bases, with 7 bases lying between them. The CDR3 sequence is 11 residues long. CDR1 is SGHRS and CDR2 is YFSETQ in the germline V gene. The CDR3 is CASNKDYEQYF. DNA for the CDR3: TGCGCCAGCAACAAAGACTACGAGCAGTACTTC.

At least ten counts were recorded for this clone. Other DNA sequences in this specimen translate into the identical CDR3. The rearrangement links TRBV19 to TRBJ2-1, with 11 bases lining up with TRBD2. The length of the CDR3 is 15 residues. Looked up from germline, CDR1 is LNHDA and CDR2 is SQIVND (reference sequence). J lost 6 bases, V lost 5 bases, and 6 bases had no gene match. CDR3 in DNA: TGTGCCAGTAGTTATAGCGGGGGGGCCGGCAATGAGCAGTTCTTC. Translating gives CASSYSGGAGNEQFF. Using reference TRBV19 and TRBJ2-1 for the parts outside the CDR3, the full variable domain is DGGITQSPKYLFRKEGQNVTLSCEQNLNHDAMYWYRQDPGQGLRLIYYSQIVNDFQKGDIAEGYSVSREKKESFPLTVTSAQKNPTAFYLCASSYSGGAGNEQFFGPGTRLTVL.

V is TRBV5-1 and J is TRBJ2-3; D unresolved. The germline CDR1 and CDR2 sequences are SGHRS and YFSETQ. The CDR3 is made up of 15 amino acids. Trimming pared 0 bases from V and 2 bases from J, leaving 10 bases between. This CDR3 is CASSLGRLHTDTQYF. The CDR3 DNA sequence: TGCGCCAGCAGCTTGGGGAGACTTCACACAGATACGCAGTATTTT.

As concerns this clone: One end of the junction is discordant with germline, which a read error may explain. V gene TRBV11-2 combines with J gene TRBJ2-7; TRBD1 matches 8 bases. The CDR3 runs to 15 residues. CDR1 is SGHAT and CDR2 is FQNNGV in the germline V gene. CDR3 sequence (DNA): TGTGCCAGCGGCTTAGATACAGGGGGGACCTACGAGCAGTACTTC. The encoded protein is CASGLDTGGTYEQYF.

The V gene is TRBV27, the J gene TRBJ2-1; 8 bases line up with TRBD2. This CDR3 comprises 14 residues. V lost 2 bases and J lost 6; bases outside the gene matches: 3. Looked up from germline, CDR1 is MNHEY and CDR2 is SMNVEV (reference sequence). The CDR3 nucleotides are TGTGCCAGCAGTTTAGGGACTAGGCCCAATGAGCAGTTCTTC. This translates into CASSLGTRPNEQFF.

This rearrangement joins TRBV20-1 to TRBJ2-1; 8 bases fit TRBD2. There are 15 residues in the CDR3. After removal of 5 bases from V and 3 bases from J, the junction contained 9 bases not matched to a gene. The germline V gene encodes CDR1 DFQATT and CDR2 SNEGSKA (reference sequence). Written as DNA, the CDR3 is TGCAGTGCTTTTCCGGGCGGGAGGTTCTACAATGAGCAGTTCTTC. Translated: CSAFPGGRFYNEQFF.

This clone has a single count. The gene calls are TRBV11-2 and TRBJ2-4, with a tentative D call TRBD2 (7 bases). V lost 6 bases and J 5 bases, leaving 14 bases between the germline ends. The V gene's germline CDR1 is SGHAT and CDR2 FQNNGV. The CDR3 is made up of 14 amino acids. The CDR3 bases are TGTGCCAGCAGACTCGGGGGGCCCCAAAACATTCAGTACTTC. This codes for CASRLGGPQNIQYF.

V gene TRBV6-2 or TRBV6-3 combines with J gene TRBJ2-2, with TRBD2 identical over 7 bases. V was clipped by 7 bases and J by 0 bases; unmatched bases: 5. The length of the CDR3 is 15 residues. The germline V gene has CDR1 MNHEY and CDR2 SVGEGT. In nucleotides, the CDR3 is TGTGCCAGCAAAAAGGGGACTACGAACACCGGGGAGCTGTTTTTT. It yields the protein CASKKGTTNTGELFF.